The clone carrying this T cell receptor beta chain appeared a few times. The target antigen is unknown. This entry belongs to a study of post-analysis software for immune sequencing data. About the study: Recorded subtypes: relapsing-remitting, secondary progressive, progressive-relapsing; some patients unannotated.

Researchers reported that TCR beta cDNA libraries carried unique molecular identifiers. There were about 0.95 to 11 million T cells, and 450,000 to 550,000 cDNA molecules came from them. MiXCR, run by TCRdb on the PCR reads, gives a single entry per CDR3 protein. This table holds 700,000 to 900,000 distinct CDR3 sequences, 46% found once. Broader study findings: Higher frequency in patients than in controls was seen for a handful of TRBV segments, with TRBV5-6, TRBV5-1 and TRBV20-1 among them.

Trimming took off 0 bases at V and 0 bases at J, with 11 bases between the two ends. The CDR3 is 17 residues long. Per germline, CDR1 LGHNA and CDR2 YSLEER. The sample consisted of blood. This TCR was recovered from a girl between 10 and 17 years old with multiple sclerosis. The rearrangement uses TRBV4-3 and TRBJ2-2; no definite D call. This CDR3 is CASSQDVGAANTGELFF. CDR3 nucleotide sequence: TGCGCCAGCAGCCAAGATGTAGGTGCAGCGAACACCGGGGAGCTGTTTTTT.